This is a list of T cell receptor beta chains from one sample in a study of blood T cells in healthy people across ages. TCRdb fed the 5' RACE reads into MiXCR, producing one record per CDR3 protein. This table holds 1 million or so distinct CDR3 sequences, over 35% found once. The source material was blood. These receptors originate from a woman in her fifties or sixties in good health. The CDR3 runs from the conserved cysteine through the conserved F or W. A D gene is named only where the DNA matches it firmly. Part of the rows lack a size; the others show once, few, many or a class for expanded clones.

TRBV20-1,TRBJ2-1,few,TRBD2,CSGETSGDEQFF,TGCAGTGGTGAGACTAGCGGGGATGAGCAGTTCTTC
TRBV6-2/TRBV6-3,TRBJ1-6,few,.,CASSPPALGNSPLHF,TGTGCCAGCAGTCCCCCCGCCTTGGGGAATTCACCCCTCCACTTT
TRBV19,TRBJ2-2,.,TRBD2,CASSITSGSSTGELFF,TGTGCCAGTAGTATAACAAGCGGGAGCTCGACCGGGGAGCTGTTTTTT
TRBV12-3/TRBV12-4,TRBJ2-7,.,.,CASSLGGFETRYF,TGTGCCAGCAGTTTAGGGGGATTCGAGACCCGGTACTTC
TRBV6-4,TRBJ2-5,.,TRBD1,CASHDREKIQETQYF,TGTGCCAGCCATGACAGGGAGAAAATTCAAGAGACCCAGTACTTC
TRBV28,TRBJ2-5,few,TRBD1,CASSSEDRGETQYF,TGTGCCAGCAGTTCCGAGGACAGGGGAGAGACCCAGTACTTC
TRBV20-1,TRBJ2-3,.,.,CSGKGGTDTQYF,TGCAGTGGCAAGGGTGGCACAGATACGCAGTATTTT
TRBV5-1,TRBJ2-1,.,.,CASSLRSWSGGNEQFF,TGCGCCAGCAGCTTGAGGAGCTGGAGTGGGGGCAATGAGCAGTTCTTC
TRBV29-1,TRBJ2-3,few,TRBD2,CSVRGRTSASTDTQYF,TGCAGCGTTCGGGGGAGGACTAGCGCGAGCACAGATACGCAGTATTTT
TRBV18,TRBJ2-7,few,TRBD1,CASSQRDRDEQYF,TGTGCCAGCTCACAAAGGGACAGAGACGAGCAGTACTTC
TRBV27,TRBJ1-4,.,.,CATHPVGRPNEKLFF,TGTGCCACTCACCCCGTCGGACGGCCTAATGAAAAACTGTTTTTT
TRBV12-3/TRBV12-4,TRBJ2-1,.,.,CASTQPGSYNEQFF,TGTGCCAGCACCCAACCGGGATCCTACAATGAGCAGTTCTTC
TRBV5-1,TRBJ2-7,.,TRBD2,CASSSGTRGINEQYF,TGCGCCAGCAGCTCCGGGACTAGAGGGATTAATGAGCAGTACTTC
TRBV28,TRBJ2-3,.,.,CASSQGTEDTQYF,TGTGCCAGCAGTCAAGGGACGGAAGATACGCAGTATTTT
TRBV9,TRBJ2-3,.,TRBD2,CASSVGGRAQDTQYF,TGTGCCAGCAGCGTAGGCGGGAGGGCCCAAGATACGCAGTATTTT
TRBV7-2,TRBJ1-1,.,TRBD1,CASSPRQGASTEAFF,TGTGCCAGCAGCCCTAGGCAGGGGGCGAGCACTGAAGCTTTCTTT
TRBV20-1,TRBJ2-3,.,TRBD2,CSARSAGGRITDTQYF,TGCAGTGCTAGAAGCGCGGGCGGGAGGATCACAGATACGCAGTATTTT
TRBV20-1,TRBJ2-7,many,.,CSARYSNYEQYF,TGCAGTGCTAGGTACAGTAACTACGAGCAGTACTTC
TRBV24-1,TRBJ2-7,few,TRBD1,CATSDANRGQYNEQYF,TGTGCCACCAGTGATGCAAACAGGGGCCAATACAATGAGCAGTACTTC
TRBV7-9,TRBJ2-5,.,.,CASSPGAGVETQYF,TGTGCCAGCAGCCCAGGGGCGGGAGTCGAGACCCAGTACTTC
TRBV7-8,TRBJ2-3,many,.,CASSLLLTDTQYF,TGTGCCAGCAGCTTGCTACTCACAGATACGCAGTATTTT
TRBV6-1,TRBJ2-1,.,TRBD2,CASRRSGTSGSYNEQFF,TGTGCCAGCAGACGCTCCGGGACTAGCGGGAGTTACAATGAGCAGTTCTTC
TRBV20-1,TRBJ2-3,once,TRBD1,CSASRWAGGSDTQYF,TGCAGTGCTAGTCGCTGGGCAGGGGGCTCAGATACGCAGTATTTT
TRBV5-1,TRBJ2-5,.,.,CASSLGDRPRETQYF,TGCGCCAGCAGCTTAGGAGACCGACCGAGGGAGACCCAGTACTTC
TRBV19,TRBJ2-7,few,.,CASSTPGGVYEQYF,TGTGCCAGTAGTACCCCCGGCGGTGTCTACGAGCAGTACTTC
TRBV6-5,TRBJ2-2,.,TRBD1,CASRPGQGVYTGELFF,TGTGCCAGCAGGCCAGGACAGGGGGTTTACACCGGGGAGCTGTTTTTT
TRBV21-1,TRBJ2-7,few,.,CASSKRGLRAYEQYF,TGTGCCAGCAGCAAACGAGGGCTAAGGGCCTACGAGCAGTACTTC
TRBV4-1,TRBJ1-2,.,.,CASSQDRPEGEAYGYTF,TGCGCCAGCAGCCAAGATCGGCCGGAGGGGGAGGCCTATGGCTACACCTTC
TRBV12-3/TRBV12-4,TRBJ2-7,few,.,CASSPQLKLTYEQYF,TGTGCCAGCAGTCCGCAGCTTAAACTTACCTACGAGCAGTACTTC
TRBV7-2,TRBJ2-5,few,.,CASSLDGRPGETQYF,TGTGCCAGCAGCTTAGACGGACGACCGGGGGAGACCCAGTACTTC
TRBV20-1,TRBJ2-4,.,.,CSARDPAREKYF,TGCAGTGCTAGAGATCCCGCCAGGGAGAAGTACTTC
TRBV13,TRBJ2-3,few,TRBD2,CASYLAGEADTQYF,TGTGCCAGTTACCTAGCGGGAGAGGCAGATACGCAGTATTTT
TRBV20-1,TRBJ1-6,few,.,CSARRQAADSPLHF,TGCAGTGCTCGAAGGCAGGCGGCCGATTCACCCCTCCACTTT
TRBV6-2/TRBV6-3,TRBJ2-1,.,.,CASSWAGTSYNEQFF,TGTGCCAGCAGTTGGGCCGGGACAAGCTACAATGAGCAGTTCTTC
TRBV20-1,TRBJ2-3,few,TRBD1,CGLVQGVTDTQYF,TGCGGACTGGTGCAGGGGGTCACAGATACGCAGTATTTT
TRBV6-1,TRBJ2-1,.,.,CASSEGGGVPYNEQFF,TGTGCCAGCAGTGAAGGTGGGGGAGTGCCCTACAATGAGCAGTTCTTC
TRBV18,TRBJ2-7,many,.,CASQPTRTYEQYF,TGTGCCAGCCAACCCACTCGGACCTACGAGCAGTACTTC
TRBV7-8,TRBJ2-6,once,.,CASSPRPGHRSGANVLTF,TGTGCCAGCAGCCCAAGGCCGGGCCACCGCTCTGGGGCCAACGTCCTGACTTTC
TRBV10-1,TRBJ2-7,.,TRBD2,CASSGGGIEQYF,TGCGCCAGCAGTGGGGGAGGGATCGAGCAGTACTTC
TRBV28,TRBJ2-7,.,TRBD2,CASSVVREVYEQYF,TGTGCCAGCAGTGTGGTGCGGGAGGTTTACGAGCAGTACTTC
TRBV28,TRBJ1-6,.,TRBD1,CASNPPTGVGSPLHF,TGTGCCAGCAATCCACCGACAGGGGTCGGCTCACCCCTCCACTTT
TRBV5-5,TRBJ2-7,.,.,CASSSTGDPYEQYF,TGTGCCAGCAGCTCGACGGGGGACCCCTACGAGCAGTACTTC